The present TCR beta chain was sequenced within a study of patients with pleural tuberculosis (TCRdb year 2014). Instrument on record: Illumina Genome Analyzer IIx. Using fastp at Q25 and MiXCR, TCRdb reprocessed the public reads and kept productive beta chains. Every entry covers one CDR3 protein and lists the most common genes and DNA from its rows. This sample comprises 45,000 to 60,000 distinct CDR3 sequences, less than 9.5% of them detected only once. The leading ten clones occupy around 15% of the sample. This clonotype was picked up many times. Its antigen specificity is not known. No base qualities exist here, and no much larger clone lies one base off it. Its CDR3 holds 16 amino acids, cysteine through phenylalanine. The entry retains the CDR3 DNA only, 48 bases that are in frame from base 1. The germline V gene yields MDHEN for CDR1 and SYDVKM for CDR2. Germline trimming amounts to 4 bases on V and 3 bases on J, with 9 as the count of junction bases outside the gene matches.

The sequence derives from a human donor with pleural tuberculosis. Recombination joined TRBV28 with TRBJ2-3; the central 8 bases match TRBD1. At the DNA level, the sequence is TGTGCCAGCAGTTCGTTCGGGACAGGATCAACAGATACGCAGTATTTT. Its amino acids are CASSSFGTGSTDTQYF.